This T cell receptor beta chain was observed in a study of blood T cell repertoires in COVID-19 (dated by TCRdb to 2019 to 2021). As for the study more broadly: The collaborator samples originated in the United States, Italy and Spain and spanned the acute and convalescent phases of COVID-19. The material from the prospective study consisted of cDNA or gDNA derived from T cells, B-cell-depleted T cells, or PBMCs. Deeply sampled blood TCRbeta repertoires from subjects exposed to, actively infected with, or recovered from COVID-19 were included in the dataset. The repertoires were made available in a free public database intended to serve as a resource for research on the immune response to SARS-CoV-2. Samples were obtained from the ongoing ImmuneRACE study (first 160 participants) and from 950 to 1,500 subjects provided by 6 global collaborators. The sample metadata nearly always contained a de-identified subject ID, COVID-19 status, age in years and sex. Where available, HLA class I and class II types were obtained from metadata supplied by the sample provider rather than from assay-based typing.

Enrolling through a virtual design, the prospective study's participants ranged in age from roughly 18 to 89 years and lived across roughly 23 United States geographic areas. In the prospective study, participants were assigned to cohorts based on the clinical history participants reported in a screening survey and a study questionnaire. For ImmuneRACE Cohort 3, a participant was defined as recovered based on two consecutive negative NP/OP PCR tests, clearance by a healthcare professional, or resolution of symptoms. In the prospective study, whole blood, serum and a nasopharyngeal or oropharyngeal swab were collected from each participant by mobile phlebotomists. Over a roughly 2-month period, participants in the prospective study had the option of providing additional blood draws and questionnaires. Before DNA extraction, prospective study blood samples were shipped either frozen or at room temperature.

What the work shows at the level of the full study, not this receptor alone: The amount of clinical and demographic metadata varied by source and participant and was provided uncurated.

As regards this clone: This receptor's antigen is unknown. One base away there is no much larger clone; base qualities are not given.

TCRbeta CDR3 regions were amplified from genomic DNA by means of the immunoSEQ Assay, a bias-controlled multiplex PCR. The original pipeline was this. Within the assay, amplification of reference gene primers was used to estimate how many nucleated cells each sample contained. To quantify the absolute abundance of each unique TCRbeta CDR3 rearrangement, sequence reads were collapsed and filtered. For each sample, productive Simpson clonality was calculated as the square root of Simpson's diversity index over productive rearrangements. TCRdb holds this immuneACCESS table with in-frame rearrangements only. Some clones are missing; in checked studies, unresolved V genes explain under half, and the rest has no known cause. V and J calls and clone size follow that table, whereas D and trimming were derived from the DNA. This sample lists about 400,000 clones; just under 90% were detected once. The ten largest clones capture less than 2% of the sample.

The TCR comes from a woman between 25 and 40 years old who had recovered from COVID-19. Sequenced input: PBMCs or T cells enriched from blood (not recorded which).

Here is the DNA: TGTGCCAGCAGGTCTCTTTACGAGCAGTACTTC. Its coded protein is CASRSLYEQYF. The rearranged segments are TRBV6-5 and TRBJ2-7; no D gene call is confident. The germline ends are 7 bases apart after V is trimmed by 6 bases and J by 4 bases. CDR1 MNHEY and CDR2 SVGAGI are derived from the germline V gene. Including the terminal cysteine and phenylalanine, the CDR3 comprises 11 residues. Only the CDR3 DNA is retained, 33 bases long and in frame from the first base.